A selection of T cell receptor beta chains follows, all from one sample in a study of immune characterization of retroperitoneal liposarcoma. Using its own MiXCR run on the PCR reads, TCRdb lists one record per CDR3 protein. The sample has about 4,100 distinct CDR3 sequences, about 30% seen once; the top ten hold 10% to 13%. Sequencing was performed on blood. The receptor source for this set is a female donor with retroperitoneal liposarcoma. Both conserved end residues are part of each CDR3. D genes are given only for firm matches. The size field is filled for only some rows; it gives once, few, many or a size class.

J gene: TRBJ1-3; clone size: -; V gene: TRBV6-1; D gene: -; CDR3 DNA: TGTGCCAGCAGTGAGGCGGGGAGACCTGGAAACACCATATATTTT; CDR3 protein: CASSEAGRPGNTIYF
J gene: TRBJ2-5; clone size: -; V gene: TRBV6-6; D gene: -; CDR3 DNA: TGTGCCAGCAGTTACCCAAGCAGGGATGCAGAGACCCAGTACTTC; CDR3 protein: CASSYPSRDAETQYF
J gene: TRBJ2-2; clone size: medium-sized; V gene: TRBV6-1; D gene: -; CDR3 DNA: TGTGCCAGCAGCGCCAGGGAGGAAAACACCGGGGAGCTGTTTTTT; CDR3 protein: CASSAREENTGELFF
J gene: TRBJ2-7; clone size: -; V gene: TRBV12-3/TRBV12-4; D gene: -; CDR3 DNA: TGTGCCAGCGGTCCGACCGCCTACGAGCAGTACTTC; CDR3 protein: CASGPTAYEQYF
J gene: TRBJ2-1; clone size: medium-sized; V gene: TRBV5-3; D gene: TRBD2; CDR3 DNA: TGTGCCAGAAACGACCCACTAGCGCTTAATGAGCAGTTCTTC; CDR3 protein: CARNDPLALNEQFF
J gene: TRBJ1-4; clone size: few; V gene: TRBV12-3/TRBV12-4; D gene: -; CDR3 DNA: TGTGCCAGCTCCTCTACCGATACTGAAAAACTGTTTTTT; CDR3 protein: CASSSTDTEKLFF
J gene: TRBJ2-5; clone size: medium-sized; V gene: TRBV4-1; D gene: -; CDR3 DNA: TGCGCCAGCAGCCAAGAAATTACAGGGTCCGCCGAAGAGACCCAGTACTTC; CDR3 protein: CASSQEITGSAEETQYF
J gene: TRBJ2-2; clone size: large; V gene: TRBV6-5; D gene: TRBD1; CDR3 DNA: TGTGCCAGCAGTTACTCGGGACAGGGTAACACCGGGGAGCTGTTTTTT; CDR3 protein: CASSYSGQGNTGELFF
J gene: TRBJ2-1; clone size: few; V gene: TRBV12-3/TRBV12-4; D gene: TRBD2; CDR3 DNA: TGTGCCAGCCGACAAGCGGGAGGGGCCCCCCTAGCCTACAATGAGCAGTTCTTC; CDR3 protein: CASRQAGGAPLAYNEQFF
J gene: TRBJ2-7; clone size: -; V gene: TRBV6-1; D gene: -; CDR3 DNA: TGTGCCAGCAGTGAAGGGCACCCAAGCTCCTACGAGCAGTACTTC; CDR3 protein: CASSEGHPSSYEQYF
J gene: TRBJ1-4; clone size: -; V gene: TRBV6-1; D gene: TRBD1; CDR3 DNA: TGTGCCAGCAGTGAAGAACAGGGGAGAACTAATGAAAAACTGTTTTTT; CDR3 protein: CASSEEQGRTNEKLFF
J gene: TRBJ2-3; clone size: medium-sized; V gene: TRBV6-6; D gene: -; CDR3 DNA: TGTGCCAGCAGTTTTGACCAGGACCCTTTGGGAAAGGGAGATACGCAGTATTTT; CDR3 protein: CASSFDQDPLGKGDTQYF
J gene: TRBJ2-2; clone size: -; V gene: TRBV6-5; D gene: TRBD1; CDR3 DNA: TGTGCCAGCAGTTACGAACCAGACAGGGAACCCACCGGGGAGCTGTTTTTT; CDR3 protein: CASSYEPDREPTGELFF
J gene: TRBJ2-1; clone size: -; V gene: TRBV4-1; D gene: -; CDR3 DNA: TGTGCCAGCAGCCAAGACAATTGGAGGGAGCAGTTCTTC; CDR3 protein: CASSQDNWREQFF
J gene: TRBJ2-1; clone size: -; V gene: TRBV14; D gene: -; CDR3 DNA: TGTGCCAGCAGCCAAGAGGGAGCTCTCAATGAGCAGTTCTTC; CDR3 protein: CASSQEGALNEQFF
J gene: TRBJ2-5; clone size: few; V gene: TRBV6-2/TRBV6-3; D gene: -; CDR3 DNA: TGTGCCAGCAGTTATCAAGGGCAGTCCCAAGAGACCCAGTACTTC; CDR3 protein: CASSYQGQSQETQYF
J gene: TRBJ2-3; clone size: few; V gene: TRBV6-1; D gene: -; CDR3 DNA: TGTGCCAGCAGCGAGACCCTCACAGATACGCAGTATTTT; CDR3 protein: CASSETLTDTQYF
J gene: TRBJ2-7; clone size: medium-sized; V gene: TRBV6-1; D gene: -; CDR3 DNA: TGTGCCAGCAGTGAAGGGGGGGACACCACCTACGAGCAGTACTTC; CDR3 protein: CASSEGGDTTYEQYF
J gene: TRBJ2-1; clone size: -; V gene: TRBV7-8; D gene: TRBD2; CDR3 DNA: TGTGCCAGCAGCTCCGGGGTAGCGGGGGGCTTTAGCTCCTACAATGAGCAGTTCTTC; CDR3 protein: CASSSGVAGGFSSYNEQFF
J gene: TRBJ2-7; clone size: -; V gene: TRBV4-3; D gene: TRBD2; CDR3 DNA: TGCGCCAGCAGCCAATCACTTATGAGCGGGAGTATAAACGAGCAGTACTTC; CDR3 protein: CASSQSLMSGSINEQYF
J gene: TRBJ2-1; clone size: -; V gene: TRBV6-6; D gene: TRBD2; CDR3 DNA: TGTGCCAGCATGGCTAGCGGGAAGAAGGAGCAGTTCTTC; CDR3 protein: CASMASGKKEQFF
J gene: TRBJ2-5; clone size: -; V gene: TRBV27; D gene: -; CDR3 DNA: TGTGCCAGCAGTTTGGGGCGGGGCCTACAAGAGACCCAGTACTTC; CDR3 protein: CASSLGRGLQETQYF
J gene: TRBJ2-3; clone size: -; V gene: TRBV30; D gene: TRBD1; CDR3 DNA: TGTGCCTGGAGAGATACAGGGGGCGCAGATACGCAGTATTTT; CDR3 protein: CAWRDTGGADTQYF
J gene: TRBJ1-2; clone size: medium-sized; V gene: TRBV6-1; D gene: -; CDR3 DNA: TGTGCCAGCAGTCACGGACAGTCTCTTGCCTATGGCTACACCTTC; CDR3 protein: CASSHGQSLAYGYTF
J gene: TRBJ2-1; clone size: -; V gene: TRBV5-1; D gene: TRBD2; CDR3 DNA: TGCGCCAGCAGCCCCGGGACTAGCACCATCAATGAGCAGTTCTTC; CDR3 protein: CASSPGTSTINEQFF
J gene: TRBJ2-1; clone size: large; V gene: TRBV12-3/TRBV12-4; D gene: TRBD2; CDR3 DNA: TGTGCCAGCAGTCCTACTAGCGGGAGAACGGGAAATGAGCAGTTCTTC; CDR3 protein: CASSPTSGRTGNEQFF
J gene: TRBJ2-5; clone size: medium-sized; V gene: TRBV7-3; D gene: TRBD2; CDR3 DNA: TGTGCCAGCAGCTTGGGTCTAGCGGGAGTCGAGACCCAGTACTTC; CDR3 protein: CASSLGLAGVETQYF
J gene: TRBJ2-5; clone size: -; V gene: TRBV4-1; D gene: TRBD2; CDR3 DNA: TGCGCCAGCAGCCACGGGACTAGCTGGGAAGAGACCCAGTACTTC; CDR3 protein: CASSHGTSWEETQYF
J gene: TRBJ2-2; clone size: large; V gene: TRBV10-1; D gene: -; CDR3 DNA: TGCGCCAGCAGTGAGGGGACGGCGAACACCGGGGAGCTGTTTTTT; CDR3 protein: CASSEGTANTGELFF
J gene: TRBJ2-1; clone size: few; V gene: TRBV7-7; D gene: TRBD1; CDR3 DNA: TGTGCGATAGGGACAGGGGGGTCCTACAATGAGCAGTTCTTC; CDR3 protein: CAIGTGGSYNEQFF
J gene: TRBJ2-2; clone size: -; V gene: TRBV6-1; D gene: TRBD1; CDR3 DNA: TGTGCCAGCGTAACCGGGACAGGTTACACCGGGGAGCTGTTTTTT; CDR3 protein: CASVTGTGYTGELFF
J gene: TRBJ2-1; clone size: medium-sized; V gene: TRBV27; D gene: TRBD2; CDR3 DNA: TGTGCCAGCAGTCCCCTCGGGACTAGCGAGTACAATGAGCAGTTCTTC; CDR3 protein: CASSPLGTSEYNEQFF
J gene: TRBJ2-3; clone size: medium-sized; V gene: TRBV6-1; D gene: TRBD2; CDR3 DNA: TGTGCCAGCAGACAAAACAAGGCGGGAGGCACAGATACGCAGTATTTT; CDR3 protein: CASRQNKAGGTDTQYF
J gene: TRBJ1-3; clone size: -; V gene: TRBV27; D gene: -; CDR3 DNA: TGTGCCAGCAAGAGTCTCTCTGGAAACACCATATATTTT; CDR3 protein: CASKSLSGNTIYF
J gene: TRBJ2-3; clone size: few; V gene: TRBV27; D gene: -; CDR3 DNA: TGTGCCCTAACGGGTCGGAGCACAGATACGCAGTATTTT; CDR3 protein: CALTGRSTDTQYF
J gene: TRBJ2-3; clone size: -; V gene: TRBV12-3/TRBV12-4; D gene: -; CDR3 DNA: TGTGCCAGCAGAAGTCTTTGGGCAGATACGCAGTATTTT; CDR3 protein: CASRSLWADTQYF
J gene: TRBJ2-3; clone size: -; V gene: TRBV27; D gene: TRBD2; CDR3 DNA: TGTGCCAGCAGTAAGGGGACTAGCGGGGCCTCAGATACGCAGTATTTT; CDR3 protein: CASSKGTSGASDTQYF
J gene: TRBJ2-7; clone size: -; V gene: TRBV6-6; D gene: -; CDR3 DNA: TGTGCCAGCAGTTACAGTCGGGGGGCGCCCGAGCAGTACTTC; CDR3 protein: CASSYSRGAPEQYF
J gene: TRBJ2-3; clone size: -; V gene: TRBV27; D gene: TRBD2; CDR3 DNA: TGTGCCAGCAGTCCGACACCGGGACTAGCGGGAGGGGCCACAGATACGCAGTATTTT; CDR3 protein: CASSPTPGLAGGATDTQYF
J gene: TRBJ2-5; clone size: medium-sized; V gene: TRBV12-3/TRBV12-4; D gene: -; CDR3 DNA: TGTGCCAGCAGTTTTGGCGGCGCCCGGGAGGAGACCCAGTACTTC; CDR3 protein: CASSFGGAREETQYF
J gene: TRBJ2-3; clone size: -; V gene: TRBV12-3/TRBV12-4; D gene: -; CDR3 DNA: TGTGCCAGCAGCCGGATGGGGGATACGCAGTATTTT; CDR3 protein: CASSRMGDTQYF
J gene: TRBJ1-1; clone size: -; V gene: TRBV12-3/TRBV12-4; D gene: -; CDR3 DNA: TGTGCCAGCAGTTCCTCGAGACGGAGAAACACTGAAGCTTTCTTT; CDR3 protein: CASSSSRRRNTEAFF
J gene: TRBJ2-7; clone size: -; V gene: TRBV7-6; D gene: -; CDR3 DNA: TGTGCCAGCAGCCGGGGACTCTCCTACGAGCAGTACTTC; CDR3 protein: CASSRGLSYEQYF
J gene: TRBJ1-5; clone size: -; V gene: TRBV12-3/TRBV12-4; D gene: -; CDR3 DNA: TGTGCCAGCAGTTTGCGCCCTCCCAAATGGCCCCAGCATTTT; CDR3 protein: CASSLRPPKWPQHF
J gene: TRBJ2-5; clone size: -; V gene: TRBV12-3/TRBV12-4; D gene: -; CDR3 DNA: TGTGCCAGCAGTCCAAGGGGAAAAGAGACCCAGTACTTC; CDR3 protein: CASSPRGKETQYF
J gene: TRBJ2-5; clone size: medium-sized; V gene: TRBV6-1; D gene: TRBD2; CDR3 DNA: TGTGCCAGCAGATCCGCACTAGCGGGTACCCAAGAGACCCAGTACTTC; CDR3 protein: CASRSALAGTQETQYF
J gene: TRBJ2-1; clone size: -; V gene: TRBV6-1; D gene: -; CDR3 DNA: TGTGCCAGCAGTGCCTTAGAAGGGGTCCCCTACGAGCAGTTCTTC; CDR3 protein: CASSALEGVPYEQFF
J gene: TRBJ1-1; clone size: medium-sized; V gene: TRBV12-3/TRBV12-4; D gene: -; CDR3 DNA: TGTGCCAGCAGTTTTATCGCTGCGAACACTGAAGCTTTCTTT; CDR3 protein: CASSFIAANTEAFF
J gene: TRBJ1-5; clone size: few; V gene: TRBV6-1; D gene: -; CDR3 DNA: TGTGCCAGCAGTGAAGACCCCGCGGGCAATCAGCCCCAGCATTTT; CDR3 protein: CASSEDPAGNQPQHF
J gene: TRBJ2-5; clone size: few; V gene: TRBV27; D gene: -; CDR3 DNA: TGTGCCAGTAGTTTTGGTCCCCAGGGGAAAGTGGAGACCCAGTACTTC; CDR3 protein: CASSFGPQGKVETQYF
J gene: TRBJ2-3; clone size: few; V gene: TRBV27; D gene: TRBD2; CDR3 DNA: TGTGCCAGCAGTTCCTCGTTCAGCGGGGGCACAGATACGCAGTATTTT; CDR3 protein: CASSSSFSGGTDTQYF
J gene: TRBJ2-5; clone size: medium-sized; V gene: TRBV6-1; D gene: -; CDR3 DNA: TGTGCCAGCAGTGAACGGGAGCAAGAGACCCAGTACTTC; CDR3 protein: CASSEREQETQYF
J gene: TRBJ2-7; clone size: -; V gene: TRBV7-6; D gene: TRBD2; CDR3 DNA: TGTGCCAGCAGCCCTCGGACTAGCGGCAACAATGAGCAGTACTTC; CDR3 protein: CASSPRTSGNNEQYF